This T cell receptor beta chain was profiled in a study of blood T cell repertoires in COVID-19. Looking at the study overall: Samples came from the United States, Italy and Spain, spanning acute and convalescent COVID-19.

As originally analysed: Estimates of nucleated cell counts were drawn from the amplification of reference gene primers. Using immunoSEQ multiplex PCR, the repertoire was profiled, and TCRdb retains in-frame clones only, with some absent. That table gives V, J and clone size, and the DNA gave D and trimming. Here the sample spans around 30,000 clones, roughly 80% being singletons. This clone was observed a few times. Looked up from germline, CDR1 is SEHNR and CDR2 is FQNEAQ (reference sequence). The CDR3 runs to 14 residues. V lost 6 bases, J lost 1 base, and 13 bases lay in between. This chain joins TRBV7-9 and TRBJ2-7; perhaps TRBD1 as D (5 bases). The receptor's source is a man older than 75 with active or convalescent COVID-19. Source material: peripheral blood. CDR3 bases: TGTGCCAGCAGATCCGACAGTCAGTCCTACGAGCAGTACTTC. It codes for CASRSDSQSYEQYF. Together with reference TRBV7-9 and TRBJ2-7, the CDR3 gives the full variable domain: DTGVSQNPRHKITKRGQNVTFRCDPISEHNRLYWYRQTLGQGPEFLTYFQNEAQLEKSRLLSDRFSAERPKGSFSTLEIQRTEQGDSAMYLCASRSDSQSYEQYFGPGTRLTVT.